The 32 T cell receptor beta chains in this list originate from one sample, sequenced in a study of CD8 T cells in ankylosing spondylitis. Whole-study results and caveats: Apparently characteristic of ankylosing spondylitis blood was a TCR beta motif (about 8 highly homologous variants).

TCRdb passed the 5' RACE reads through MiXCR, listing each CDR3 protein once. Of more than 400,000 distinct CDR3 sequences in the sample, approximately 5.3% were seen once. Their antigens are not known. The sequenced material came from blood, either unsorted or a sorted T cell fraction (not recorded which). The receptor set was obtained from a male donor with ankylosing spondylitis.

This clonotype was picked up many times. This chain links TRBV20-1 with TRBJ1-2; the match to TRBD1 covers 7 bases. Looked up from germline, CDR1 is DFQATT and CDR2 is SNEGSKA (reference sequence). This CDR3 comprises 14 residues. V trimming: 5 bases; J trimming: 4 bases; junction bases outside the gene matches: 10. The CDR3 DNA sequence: TGCAGTGCTGGGTCGGGACAGCGAAGCTATGGCTACACCTTC. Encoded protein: CSAGSGQRSYGYTF.

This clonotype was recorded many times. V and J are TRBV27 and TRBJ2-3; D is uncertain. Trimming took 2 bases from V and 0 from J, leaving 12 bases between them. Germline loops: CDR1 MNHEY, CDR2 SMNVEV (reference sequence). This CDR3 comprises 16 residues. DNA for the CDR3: TGTGCCAGCAGTTTAGTAGGTTTGGCTAGCACAGATACGCAGTATTTT. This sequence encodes CASSLVGLASTDTQYF.

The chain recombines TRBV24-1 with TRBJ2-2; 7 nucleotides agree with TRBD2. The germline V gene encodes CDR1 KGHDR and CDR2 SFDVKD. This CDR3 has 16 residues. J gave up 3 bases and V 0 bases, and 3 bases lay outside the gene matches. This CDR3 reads CATSDLGGDDTGELFF. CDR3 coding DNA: TGTGCCACCAGTGATTTGGGGGGGGACGACACCGGGGAGCTGTTTTTT.

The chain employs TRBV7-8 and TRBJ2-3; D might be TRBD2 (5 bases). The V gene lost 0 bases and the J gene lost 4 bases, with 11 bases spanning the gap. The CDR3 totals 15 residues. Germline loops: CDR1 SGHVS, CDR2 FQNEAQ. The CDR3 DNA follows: TGTGCCAGCAGCTTAGCCCTAGTGGGAGCAGATACGCAGTATTTT. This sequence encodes CASSLALVGADTQYF.

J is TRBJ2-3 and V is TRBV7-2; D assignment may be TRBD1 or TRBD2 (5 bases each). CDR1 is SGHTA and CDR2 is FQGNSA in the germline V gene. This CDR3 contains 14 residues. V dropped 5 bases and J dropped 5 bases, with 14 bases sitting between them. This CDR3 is CASSPLGVGDTQYF. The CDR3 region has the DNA TGTGCCAGCAGCCCCTTGGGGGTGGGAGATACGCAGTATTTT. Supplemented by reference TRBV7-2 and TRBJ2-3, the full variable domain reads GAGVSQSPSNKVTEKGKDVELRCDPISGHTALYWYRQSLGQGLEFLIYFQGNSAPDKSGLPSDRFSAERTGGSVSTLTIQRTQQEDSAVYLCASSPLGVGDTQYFGPGTRLTVL.

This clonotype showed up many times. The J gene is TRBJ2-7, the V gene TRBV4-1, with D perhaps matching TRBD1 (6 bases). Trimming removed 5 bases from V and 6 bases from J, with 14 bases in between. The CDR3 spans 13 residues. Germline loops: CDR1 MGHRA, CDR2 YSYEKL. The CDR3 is CASSMGQGFEQYF. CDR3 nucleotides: TGCGCCAGCAGCATGGGACAAGGGTTCGAGCAGTACTTC.

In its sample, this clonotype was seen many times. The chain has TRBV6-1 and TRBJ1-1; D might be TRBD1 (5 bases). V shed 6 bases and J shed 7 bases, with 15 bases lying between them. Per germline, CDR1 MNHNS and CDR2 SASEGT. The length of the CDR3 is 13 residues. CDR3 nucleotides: TGTGCCAGCAGACACAAGGCGGGACGTGAAGCTTTCTTT. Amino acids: CASRHKAGREAFF.

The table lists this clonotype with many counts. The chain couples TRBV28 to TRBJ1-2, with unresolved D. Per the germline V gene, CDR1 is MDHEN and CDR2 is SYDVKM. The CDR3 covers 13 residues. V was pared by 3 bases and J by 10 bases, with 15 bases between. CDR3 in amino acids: CASSFPTTDHYTF. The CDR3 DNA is TGTGCCAGCAGTTTCCCCACCACAGACCACTACACCTTC.

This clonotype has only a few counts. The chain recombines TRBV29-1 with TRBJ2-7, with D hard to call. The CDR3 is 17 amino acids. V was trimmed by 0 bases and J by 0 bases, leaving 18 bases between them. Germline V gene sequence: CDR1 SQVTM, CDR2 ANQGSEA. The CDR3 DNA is TGCAGCGTTGAAGAACGGTGGAGTTCGGGCCTCTCCTACGAGCAGTACTTC. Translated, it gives CSVEERWSSGLSYEQYF.

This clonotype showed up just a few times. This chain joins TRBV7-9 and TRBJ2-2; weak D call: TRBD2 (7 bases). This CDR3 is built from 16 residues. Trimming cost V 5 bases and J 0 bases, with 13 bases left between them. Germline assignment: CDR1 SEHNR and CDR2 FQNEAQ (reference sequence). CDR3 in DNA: TGTGCCAGCAGCCTATGGGGGGGCCCGAACACCGGGGAGCTGTTTTTT. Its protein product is CASSLWGGPNTGELFF.

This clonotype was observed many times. Written as DNA, the CDR3 is TGTGCCAGCAGTGAAAGTTTTTTGGCTAGGAACAATGAGCAGTTCTTC. This encodes CASSESFLARNNEQFF. The rearrangement links TRBV6-1 to TRBJ2-1; D remains unclear. CDR1 is MNHNS, CDR2 SASEGT, per germline. Trimming left V 2 bases short and J 5 bases short, with 16 bases between. There are 16 residues in the CDR3.

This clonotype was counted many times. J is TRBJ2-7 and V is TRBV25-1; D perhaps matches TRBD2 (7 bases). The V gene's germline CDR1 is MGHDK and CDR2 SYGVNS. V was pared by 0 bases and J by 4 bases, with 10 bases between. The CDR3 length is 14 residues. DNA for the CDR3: TGTGCCAGCAGTGAATATAGGGGGGGGTACGAGCAGTACTTC. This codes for CASSEYRGGYEQYF.

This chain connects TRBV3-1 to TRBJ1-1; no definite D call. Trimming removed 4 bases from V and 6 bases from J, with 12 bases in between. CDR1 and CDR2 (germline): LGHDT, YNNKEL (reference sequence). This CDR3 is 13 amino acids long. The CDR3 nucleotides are TGTGCCAGCAGCCTAACCCCTCTCCCTGAAGCTTTCTTT. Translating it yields CASSLTPLPEAFF.

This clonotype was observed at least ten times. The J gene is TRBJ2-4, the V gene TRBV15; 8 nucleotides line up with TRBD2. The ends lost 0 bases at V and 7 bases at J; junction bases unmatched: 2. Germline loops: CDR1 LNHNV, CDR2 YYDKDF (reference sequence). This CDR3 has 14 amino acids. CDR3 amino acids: CATSREQRGNIQYF. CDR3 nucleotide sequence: TGTGCCACCAGCAGAGAGCAGCGGGGGAACATTCAGTACTTC.

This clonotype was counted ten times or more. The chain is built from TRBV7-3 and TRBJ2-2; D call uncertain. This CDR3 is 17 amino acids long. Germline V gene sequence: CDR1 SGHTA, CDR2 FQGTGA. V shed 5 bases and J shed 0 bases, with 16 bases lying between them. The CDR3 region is CASSPYPQRANTGELFF. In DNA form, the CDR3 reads TGTGCCAGCAGCCCGTACCCCCAGCGAGCGAACACCGGGGAGCTGTTTTTT.

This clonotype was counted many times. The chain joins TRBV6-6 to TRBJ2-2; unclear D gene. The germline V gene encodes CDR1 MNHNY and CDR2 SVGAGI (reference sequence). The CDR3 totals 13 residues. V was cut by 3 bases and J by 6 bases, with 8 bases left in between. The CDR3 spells CASSYDLAGELFF. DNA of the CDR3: TGTGCCAGCAGTTATGACCTAGCCGGGGAGCTGTTTTTT.

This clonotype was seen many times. CDR3 nucleotides: TGTGCCAGCAGTTTATTTTTGACTAGCGGGACCTACAATGAGCAGTTCTTC. Encoded protein: CASSLFLTSGTYNEQFF. The chain joins TRBV12-3 or TRBV12-4 to TRBJ2-1, with TRBD2 matching 11 bases. This CDR3 spans 17 amino acids. V trimming: 2 bases; J trimming: 2 bases; junction bases outside the gene matches: 5.

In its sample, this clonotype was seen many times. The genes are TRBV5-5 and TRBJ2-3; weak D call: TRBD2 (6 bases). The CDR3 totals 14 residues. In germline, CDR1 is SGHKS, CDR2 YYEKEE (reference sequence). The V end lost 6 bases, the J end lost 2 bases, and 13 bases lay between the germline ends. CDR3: CASTRGGATDTQYF. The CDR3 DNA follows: TGTGCCAGCACCAGAGGAGGGGCCACAGATACGCAGTATTTT. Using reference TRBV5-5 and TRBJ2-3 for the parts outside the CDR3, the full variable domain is DAGVTQSPTHLIKTRGQQVTLRCSPISGHKSVSWYQQVLGQGPQFIFQYYEKEERGRGNFPDRFSARQFPNYSSELNVNALLLGDSALYLCASTRGGATDTQYFGPGTRLTVL.

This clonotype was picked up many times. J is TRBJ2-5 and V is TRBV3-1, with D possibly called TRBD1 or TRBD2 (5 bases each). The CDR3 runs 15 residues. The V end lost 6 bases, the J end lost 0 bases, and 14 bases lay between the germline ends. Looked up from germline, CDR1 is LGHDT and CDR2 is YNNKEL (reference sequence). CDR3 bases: TGTGCCAGCAGTCGGGCCGGGGCACACCAAGAGACCCAGTACTTC. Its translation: CASSRAGAHQETQYF.

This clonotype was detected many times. CDR3 loop: CATSRDLETQYF. CDR3 in DNA: TGTGCCACCAGCAGAGATTTAGAGACCCAGTACTTC. The genes are TRBV15 and TRBJ2-5; D gene unclear. Deletions cut 0 bases from V and 4 bases from J, with 3 bases between. This CDR3 contains 12 residues. The V gene's germline CDR1 is LNHNV and CDR2 YYDKDF (reference sequence).

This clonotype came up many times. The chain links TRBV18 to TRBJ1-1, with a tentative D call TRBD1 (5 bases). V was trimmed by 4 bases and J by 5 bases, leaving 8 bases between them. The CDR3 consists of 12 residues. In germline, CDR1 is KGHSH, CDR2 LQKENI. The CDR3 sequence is CASSQGRTEAFF. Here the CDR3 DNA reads TGTGCCAGCTCACAGGGGAGGACTGAAGCTTTCTTT.

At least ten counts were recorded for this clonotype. The CDR3 nucleotides are TGTGCCAGCAGCCAAGGGACAGGTGGGGTCGAGCAGTACTTC. This sequence encodes CASSQGTGGVEQYF. The chain combines TRBV7-8 with TRBJ2-7, with 8 bases aligning to TRBD1. This CDR3 spans 14 amino acids. Germline V gives CDR1 SGHVS, CDR2 FQNEAQ. With V trimmed by 5 bases and J by 6 bases, 9 bases remained unmatched. The entire variable domain, with the rest obtained from reference TRBV7-8 and TRBJ2-7, is as follows: GAGVSQSPRYKVAKRGQDVALRCDPISGHVSLFWYQQALGQGPEFLTYFQNEAQLDKSGLPSDRFFAERPEGSVSTLKIQRTQQEDSAVYLCASSQGTGGVEQYFGPGTRLTVT.

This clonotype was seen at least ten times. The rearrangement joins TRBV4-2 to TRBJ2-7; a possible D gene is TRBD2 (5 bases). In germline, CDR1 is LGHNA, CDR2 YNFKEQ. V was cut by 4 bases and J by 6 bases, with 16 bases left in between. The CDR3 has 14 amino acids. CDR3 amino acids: CASSPLSEGGEQYF. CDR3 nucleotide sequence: TGTGCCAGCAGCCCCCTCAGCGAAGGAGGCGAGCAGTACTTC.

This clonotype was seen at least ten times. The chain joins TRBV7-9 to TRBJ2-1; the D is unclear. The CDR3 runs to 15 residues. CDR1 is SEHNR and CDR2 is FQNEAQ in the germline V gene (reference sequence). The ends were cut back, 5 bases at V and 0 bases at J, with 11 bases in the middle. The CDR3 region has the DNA TGTGCCAGCAGCGAGTGGACGACCTCCTACAATGAGCAGTTCTTC. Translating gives CASSEWTTSYNEQFF.

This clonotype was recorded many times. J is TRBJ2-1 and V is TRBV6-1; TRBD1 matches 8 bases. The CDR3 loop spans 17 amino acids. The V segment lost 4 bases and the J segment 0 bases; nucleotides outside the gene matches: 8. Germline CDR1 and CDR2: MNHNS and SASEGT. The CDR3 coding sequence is TGTGCCAGCAGTGCAAGGACAGGGATTAGCTCCTACAATGAGCAGTTCTTC. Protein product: CASSARTGISSYNEQFF.

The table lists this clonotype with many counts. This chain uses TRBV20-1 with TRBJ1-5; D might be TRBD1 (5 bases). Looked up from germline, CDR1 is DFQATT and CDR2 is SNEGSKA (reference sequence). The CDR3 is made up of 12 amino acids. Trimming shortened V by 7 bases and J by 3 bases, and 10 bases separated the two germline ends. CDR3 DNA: TGCAGTGTGGGACGGTACAATCAGCCCCAGCATTTT. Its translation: CSVGRYNQPQHF.

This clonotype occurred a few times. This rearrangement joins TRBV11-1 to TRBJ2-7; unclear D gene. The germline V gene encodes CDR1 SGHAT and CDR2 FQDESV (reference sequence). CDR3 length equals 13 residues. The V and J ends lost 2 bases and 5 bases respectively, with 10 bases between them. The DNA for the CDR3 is TGTGCCAGCAGCTTAACATCGTTCCACGAGCAGTACTTC. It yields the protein CASSLTSFHEQYF.

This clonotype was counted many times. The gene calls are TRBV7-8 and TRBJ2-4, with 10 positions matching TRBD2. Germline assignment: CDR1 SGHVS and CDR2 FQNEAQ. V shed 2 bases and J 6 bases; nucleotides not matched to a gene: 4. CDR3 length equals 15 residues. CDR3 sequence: CASSLIGLAANIQYF. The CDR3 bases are TGTGCCAGCAGCTTAATCGGACTAGCGGCAAACATTCAGTACTTC.

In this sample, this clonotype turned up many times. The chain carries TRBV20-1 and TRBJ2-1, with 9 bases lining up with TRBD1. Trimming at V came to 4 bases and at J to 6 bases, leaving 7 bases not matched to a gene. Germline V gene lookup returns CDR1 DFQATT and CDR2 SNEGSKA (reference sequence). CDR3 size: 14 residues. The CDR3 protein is CSAKAGTGINEQFF. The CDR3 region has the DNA TGCAGTGCTAAGGCAGGGACAGGGATCAATGAGCAGTTCTTC.

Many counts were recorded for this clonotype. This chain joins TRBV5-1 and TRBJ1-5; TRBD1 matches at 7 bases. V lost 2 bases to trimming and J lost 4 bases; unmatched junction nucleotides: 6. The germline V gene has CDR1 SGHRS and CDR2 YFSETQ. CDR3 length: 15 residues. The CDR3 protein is CASSLGGVWNQPQHF. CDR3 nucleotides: TGCGCCAGCAGCTTAGGGGGCGTGTGGAATCAGCCCCAGCATTTT.

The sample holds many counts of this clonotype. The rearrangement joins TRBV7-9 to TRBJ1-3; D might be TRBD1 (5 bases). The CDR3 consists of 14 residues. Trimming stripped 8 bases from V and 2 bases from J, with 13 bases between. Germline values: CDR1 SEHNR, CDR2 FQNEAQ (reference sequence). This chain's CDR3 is CASGAVAPGNTIYF. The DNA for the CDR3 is TGTGCCAGCGGGGCTGTGGCGCCTGGAAACACCATATATTTT.

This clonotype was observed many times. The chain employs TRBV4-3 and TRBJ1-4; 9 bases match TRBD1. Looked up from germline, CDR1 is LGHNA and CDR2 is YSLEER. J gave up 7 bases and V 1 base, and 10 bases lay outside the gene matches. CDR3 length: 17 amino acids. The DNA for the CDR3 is TGCGCCAGCAGCCAAGTTGGGACAGGGTACGATCGTGAAAAACTGTTTTTT. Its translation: CASSQVGTGYDREKLFF.